These 32 T cell receptor beta chains share one sample of origin, sequenced in a study of T-cell reconstitution after alpha-beta-depleted transplantation in children. Researchers prepared the TCRbeta library using unique molecular identifiers, the study reports. TCRdb analysed the PCR reads with MiXCR anew, one entry per CDR3 protein. Of some 840,000 distinct CDR3 sequences in the sample, roughly 15% were seen once. Sequencing used PBMCs, mostly from graft donor cells, obtained 360 days after TCRalphabeta/CD19-depleted stem cell transplant. All receptors come from a male patient aged 10 to 17 who had a stem cell transplant for acute lymphoblastic leukemia, so the T cells may come from the graft donor.

The chain couples TRBV6-2 or TRBV6-3 to TRBJ2-2; 11 bases are a match to TRBD2. CDR3 size: 20 residues. The germline CDR1 and CDR2 sequences are MNHEY and SVGEGT. The trim removed 2 bases at V and 5 bases at J, leaving 16 bases unmatched. CDR3 protein: CASSYGLAGRVRVVTGELFF. For the CDR3, the DNA is TGTGCCAGCAGTTACGGACTAGCGGGCCGAGTCCGAGTCGTGACCGGGGAGCTGTTTTTT.

This clonotype was seen a few times. The chain couples TRBV9 to TRBJ2-7, with 8 bases matching TRBD2. This CDR3 has 15 amino acids. Per the germline V gene, CDR1 is SGDLS and CDR2 is YYNGEE. After removal of 0 bases from V and 3 bases from J, the junction contained 5 bases not matched to a gene. CDR3 coding DNA: TGTGCCAGCAGCGTAGGACCGGGAGGGCACTACGAGCAGTACTTC. Encoded protein: CASSVGPGGHYEQYF. Drawing the rest from reference TRBV9 and TRBJ2-7, the complete variable domain is DSGVTQTPKHLITATGQRVTLRCSPRSGDLSVYWYQQSLDQGLQFLIQYYNGEERAKGNILERFSAQQFPDLHSELNLSSLELGDSALYFCASSVGPGGHYEQYFGPGTRLTVT.

This clonotype was seen just once. The chain carries TRBV5-4 and TRBJ2-1, with 9 positions matching TRBD2. The germline V gene has CDR1 SGHNT and CDR2 YYREEE (reference sequence). This CDR3 spans 15 amino acids. With V trimmed by 2 bases and J by 5 bases, 5 bases remained unmatched. The DNA of the CDR3 is TGTGCCAGCAGCTTCCGCGGGAGGGGGGACAATGAGCAGTTCTTC. Protein sequence: CASSFRGRGDNEQFF.

The gene calls are TRBV12-3 or TRBV12-4 and TRBJ2-2, with D possibly matching TRBD2 (6 bases). Trimming stripped 6 bases from V and 5 bases from J, with 13 bases between. The CDR3 has 14 amino acids. The CDR3 sequence: CASRPRAGTGELFF. As DNA, the CDR3 is TGTGCCAGCAGACCCCGGGCGGGGACCGGGGAGCTGTTTTTT.

The chain couples TRBV19 to TRBJ2-2; perhaps TRBD2 as D (5 bases). CDR3 size: 16 residues. Germline V lookup: CDR1 LNHDA, CDR2 SQIVND (reference sequence). V was cut by 7 bases and J by 0 bases, with 15 bases left in between. CDR3 bases: TGTGCCAGTAAAGGACTTGGCGGAACGAACACCGGGGAGCTGTTTTTT. This codes for CASKGLGGTNTGELFF.

Only a few counts were recorded for this clonotype. The chain employs TRBV20-1 and TRBJ1-1; 7 bases fit TRBD1. V lost 2 bases, J lost 4 bases, and 7 bases stayed unmatched. The germline V gene has CDR1 DFQATT and CDR2 SNEGSKA (reference sequence). This CDR3 comprises 14 residues. The CDR3 here is CSARKQGTSTEAFF. For the CDR3, the DNA is TGCAGTGCTAGAAAACAGGGGACGAGCACTGAAGCTTTCTTT.

This clonotype showed up just a few times. The rearrangement uses TRBV4-1 and TRBJ1-4; D ambiguous. The CDR3 runs to 13 residues. V was cut by 7 bases and J by 5 bases, with 11 bases left in between. Germline V gene sequence: CDR1 MGHRA, CDR2 YSYEKL. CDR3 in amino acids: CASTPPANEKLFF. The CDR3 coding sequence is TGCGCCAGCACCCCCCCGGCGAATGAAAAACTGTTTTTT.

The gene calls are TRBV11-1 and TRBJ2-4; D may be TRBD2 (6 bases). Germline V gives CDR1 SGHAT, CDR2 FQDESV (reference sequence). The CDR3 is 19 amino acids. V was shortened by 1 base and J by 0 bases, with 19 bases between the two germline ends. CDR3 sequence reads: CASSLEVVQTRLAKNIQYF. The CDR3 DNA reads as TGTGCCAGCAGCTTAGAGGTCGTACAGACTAGACTAGCCAAAAACATTCAGTACTTC.

The chain employs TRBV12-3 or TRBV12-4 and TRBJ2-1; D assignment may be TRBD1 or TRBD2 (6 bases each). The CDR3 contains 18 residues. The germline V and J ends were trimmed by 1 base and 2 bases, with 18 bases remaining between them. CDR3 sequence reads: CASSLGLRERGAYNEQFF. The CDR3 DNA reads as TGTGCCAGCAGTTTAGGCCTCCGGGAGAGGGGGGCCTACAATGAGCAGTTCTTC.

The chain joins TRBV7-6 to TRBJ2-7; D is possibly TRBD2 (6 bases). This CDR3 spans 12 amino acids. Germline V gene lookup returns CDR1 SGHVS and CDR2 FNYEAQ. V lost 5 bases and J lost 6, with 11 bases in between. DNA of the CDR3: TGTGCCAGCAGCCAGGGACTCCCCGAGCAGTACTTC. Its protein product is CASSQGLPEQYF.

This clonotype was observed a few times. The J gene is TRBJ2-1, the V gene TRBV4-1; D gene uncertain. Germline CDR1 is MGHRA and CDR2 is YSYEKL. The CDR3 covers 17 residues. Trimming shortened V by 1 base and J by 4 bases, and 17 bases separated the two germline ends. The CDR3 spells CASSQVGTTGRYNEQFF. The CDR3 DNA sequence: TGCGCCAGCAGCCAAGTAGGCACGACCGGGCGGTACAATGAGCAGTTCTTC.

This clonotype has only a few counts. The V gene is TRBV6-5, the J gene TRBJ1-5, with D hard to call. Germline CDR1 MNHEY, CDR2 SVGAGI. V lost 2 bases and J lost 5, with 16 bases in between. The CDR3 loop spans 16 amino acids. The CDR3 reads CASSYIARGLYQPQHF. The CDR3 coding sequence is TGTGCCAGCAGTTACATAGCACGTGGCCTTTATCAGCCCCAGCATTTT.

V gene TRBV29-1 combines with J gene TRBJ2-5, with a tentative D call TRBD2 (6 bases). V was pared by 6 bases and J by 4 bases, with 12 bases between. The CDR3 runs 12 residues. CDR1 and CDR2 from the germline V gene are SQVTM and ANQGSEA. The CDR3 protein is CSVWEALETQYF. For the CDR3, the DNA is TGCAGCGTCTGGGAGGCCTTAGAGACCCAGTACTTC.

This chain joins TRBV7-9 and TRBJ1-1; D remains ambiguous. Trimming took off 1 base at V and 7 bases at J, with 13 bases between the two ends. Germline V gene sequence: CDR1 SEHNR, CDR2 FQNEAQ (reference sequence). The CDR3 sequence is 14 residues long. The CDR3 DNA follows: TGTGCCAGCAGCTTAGGGGGAGGGAACTTTGAAGCTTTCTTT. This codes for CASSLGGGNFEAFF.

This clonotype was recorded a few times. The CDR3 ends on some other residue instead of the conserved phenylalanine or tryptophan, so this is likely a read error. The limits of the CDR3 on the DNA are not certain, so only TCRdb's listed CDR3 is given. The rearrangement uses TRBV20-1 and TRBJ2-5; the table's D call, TRBD1, was not checked against the DNA. The length of the CDR3 is 10 amino acids, counting both ends. CDR1 and CDR2 (germline): DFQATT, SNEGSKA (reference sequence). The CDR3 loop is CSVIGTVSKV.

This clonotype has ten or more counts. The CDR3 sequence: CASSWAGGNEQFF. The CDR3, as DNA: TGTGCCAGCAGTTGGGCAGGGGGTAATGAGCAGTTCTTC. The chain carries TRBV27 and TRBJ2-1; 7 nucleotides line up with TRBD1. CDR1 is MNHEY and CDR2 is SMNVEV in the germline V gene (reference sequence). J was trimmed by 7 bases and V by 4 bases; bases with no gene match: 4. This CDR3 has 13 residues.

This clonotype occurred once. The chain couples TRBV9 to TRBJ2-7, with 7 bases aligning to TRBD2. V trimming: 0 bases; J trimming: 3 bases; junction bases outside the gene matches: 6. The CDR3 length is 15 residues. Germline V gives CDR1 SGDLS, CDR2 YYNGEE. The CDR3 spells CASSVEASGDYEQYF. The DNA for the CDR3 is TGTGCCAGCAGCGTAGAAGCTAGCGGAGACTACGAGCAGTACTTC.

This chain connects TRBV11-1 to TRBJ1-6; the match to TRBD1 covers 8 bases. Trimming took 3 bases from V and 3 from J; bases not matched to a gene: 13. CDR1 and CDR2 (germline): SGHAT, FQDESV (reference sequence). The CDR3 extends over 19 amino acids. In DNA, the CDR3 is TGTGCCAGCAGCTTCCCTTTAAAGGAGACAGGGGACTATAATTCACCCCTCCACTTT. This gives the protein CASSFPLKETGDYNSPLHF.

In its sample, this clonotype was seen a few times. The chain joins TRBV12-3 or TRBV12-4 to TRBJ1-4, with D uncertain. Trimming removed 4 bases at V and 6 bases at J, with 6 bases between. The CDR3 consists of 12 residues. For the CDR3, the DNA is TGTGCCAGCAGTTCGAATGATGAAAAACTGTTTTTT. Translation: CASSSNDEKLFF.

The table lists this clonotype with many counts. The CDR3: CASSLVGTGANVLTF. The CDR3 DNA is TGTGCCAGCAGTTTAGTCGGTACTGGGGCCAACGTCCTGACTTTC. The chain is built from TRBV27 and TRBJ2-6, with D uncertain. Trimming pared 2 bases from V and 2 bases from J, leaving 7 bases between. Germline V lookup: CDR1 MNHEY, CDR2 SMNVEV (reference sequence). This CDR3 spans 15 amino acids.

This sequence joins TRBV18 and TRBJ2-1; no definite D call. CDR1 and CDR2 from the germline V gene are KGHSH and LQKENI. V gave up 6 bases and J gave up 1 base, with 16 bases separating them. There are 16 residues in the CDR3. CDR3 residues: CASSRSRALSYNEQFF. In DNA form, the CDR3 reads TGTGCCAGCTCTCGATCCCGGGCCTTGTCCTACAATGAGCAGTTCTTC.

The chain recombines TRBV4-1 with TRBJ1-5; D gene uncertain. The CDR3 is 15 residues long. Trimming removed 2 bases from V and 7 bases from J, with 15 bases in between. Germline V CDR1 and CDR2: MGHRA, YSYEKL. The CDR3 sequence: CASSQLRGGRQPQHF. The CDR3 DNA is TGCGCCAGCAGCCAACTCCGTGGAGGGAGGCAGCCCCAGCATTTT.

This clonotype was counted many times. The gene calls are TRBV5-1 and TRBJ2-1, with D possibly matching TRBD2 (7 bases). CDR3 length equals 13 residues. Per the germline V gene, CDR1 is SGHRS and CDR2 is YFSETQ. Trimming took 0 bases from V and 14 from J, leaving 15 bases between them. Written as DNA, the CDR3 is TGCGCCAGCAGCTTGGGTCTCGAGGGGGGGGAGTTCTTC. This gives the protein CASSLGLEGGEFF.

This clonotype was detected a few times. The chain links TRBV20-1 to TRBJ1-4; no clear D. CDR3 size: 11 residues. Germline values: CDR1 DFQATT, CDR2 SNEGSKA (reference sequence). V shed 3 bases and J shed 6 bases, with 5 bases lying between them. DNA of the CDR3: TGCAGTGCTAGCGGAGATGAAAAACTGTTTTTT. This translates into CSASGDEKLFF.

This clonotype was counted ten times or more. The junction does not match germline at one end; this may be a read error. This chain connects TRBV18 to TRBJ2-2; unclear D gene. The CDR3 covers 13 residues. CDR1 and CDR2 from the germline V gene are KGHSH and LQKENI. The CDR3 DNA is TGCGCCAGCAGCCCCCAAAACACCGGGGAGCTGTTTTTT. Its translation: CASSPQNTGELFF.

V is TRBV7-8 and J is TRBJ2-7; D gene ambiguous. This CDR3 has 16 amino acids. The V gene's germline CDR1 is SGHVS and CDR2 FQNEAQ. Trimming shortened V by 1 base and J by 3 bases, and 16 bases separated the two germline ends. The CDR3 DNA reads as TGTGCCAGCAGCTTAGAGGGCTTTGGGGTCGGCTACGAGCAGTACTTC. It is translated as CASSLEGFGVGYEQYF.

V usage is TRBV20-1 and J usage is TRBJ2-7; TRBD2 agrees at 10 bases. The V gene end was trimmed by 0 bases and the J gene end by 0 bases; junction bases not matched to a gene: 2. The germline gives CDR1 DFQATT, CDR2 SNEGSKA (reference sequence). The CDR3 length is 15 residues. The CDR3 here is CSARDGTSASYEQYF. The DNA for the CDR3 is TGCAGTGCTAGAGACGGGACTAGCGCCTCCTACGAGCAGTACTTC.

In this sample, this clonotype turned up many times. V usage is TRBV27 and J usage is TRBJ2-1; D may match TRBD1 or TRBD2 (6 bases each). Germline loops: CDR1 MNHEY, CDR2 SMNVEV (reference sequence). The CDR3 covers 13 residues. Trimming removed 1 base at V and 9 bases at J, with 10 bases between. CDR3 protein: CASSLLGGGEQFF. CDR3 nucleotides: TGTGCCAGCAGTTTATTGGGGGGCGGTGAGCAGTTCTTC.

This clonotype was seen a few times. The J gene is TRBJ2-1, the V gene TRBV7-6; TRBD2 matches 13 bases. The CDR3 loop spans 16 amino acids. Trimming at V came to 5 bases and at J to 10 bases, leaving 11 bases not matched to a gene. Looked up from germline, CDR1 is SGHVS and CDR2 is FNYEAQ. Written as DNA, the CDR3 is TGTGCCAGCAGCGCCACTAGCGGGAGGGCCTCTAGGGAGCAGTTCTTC. It is translated as CASSATSGRASREQFF.

This sequence joins TRBV5-1 and TRBJ1-2; a weak D match, TRBD1 (6 bases). The CDR3 consists of 15 residues. V lost 2 bases, J lost 8 bases, and 19 bases lay in between. The V gene's germline CDR1 is SGHRS and CDR2 YFSETQ. The CDR3 region has the DNA TGCGCCAGCAGCTTTCGGGAAGGGGGTATGGGAGGCTACACCTTC. It encodes CASSFREGGMGGYTF.

This clonotype was seen ten or more times. The chain employs TRBV20-1 and TRBJ2-5; TRBD2 matches 10 bases. CDR3 length: 15 residues. The J segment lost 7 bases and the V segment lost 5 bases, leaving 13 bases of the junction unmatched. In germline, CDR1 is DFQATT, CDR2 SNEGSKA (reference sequence). The CDR3 loop is CSADGASGGLVTQYF. CDR3 coding DNA: TGCAGTGCTGATGGGGCTAGCGGGGGATTAGTGACCCAGTACTTC.

This clonotype showed up many times. The rearrangement links TRBV9 to TRBJ2-3, with D possibly TRBD1 on 6 matching bases. CDR1 is SGDLS and CDR2 is YYNGEE in the germline V gene. The CDR3 has 15 residues. V was cut by 0 bases and J by 2 bases, with 10 bases left in between. The CDR3 DNA reads TGTGCCAGCAGCGTAGGGGCAGGGGCCACAGATACGCAGTATTTT. This sequence encodes CASSVGAGATDTQYF.